This passage covers 10 T cell receptor beta chains from one sample sequenced in a study of blood T cell repertoires in COVID-19. Clones were read by immunoSEQ multiplex PCR, and TCRdb kept only the in-frame ones, dropping some. Among over 200,000 clones listed, about 90% were seen once. The sample taken for sequencing was PBMCs or T cells enriched from blood (not recorded which). These TCRs come from a woman between 25 and 40 years old who had been exposed to COVID-19.

This chain connects TRBV4-2 to TRBJ1-1; 8 nucleotides line up with TRBD1. Germline V gene sequence: CDR1 LGHNA, CDR2 YNFKEQ. This CDR3 region has 15 residues. The V gene end was trimmed by 5 bases and the J gene end by 2 bases; junction bases not matched to a gene: 7. The CDR3 region is CASSAHTGGNTEAFF. DNA for the CDR3: TGTGCCAGCAGCGCACATACAGGGGGAAACACTGAAGCTTTCTTT.

The chain has TRBV7-8 and TRBJ1-5; D is possibly TRBD1 (5 bases). V shed 4 bases and J shed 5 bases, with 12 bases lying between them. The CDR3 contains 14 residues. Germline CDR1 is SGHVS and CDR2 is FQNEAQ. CDR3 in DNA: TGTGCCAGCAGCTCCGACAGTGTTTATCAGCCCCAGCATTTT. This gives the protein CASSSDSVYQPQHF.

The chain links TRBV5-1 to TRBJ2-6; possibly TRBD2 for D (5 bases). The V end was cut by 0 bases, the J end by 2 bases, with 9 bases between. Germline V CDR1 and CDR2: SGHRS, YFSETQ. The CDR3 sequence is 16 residues long. The CDR3 reads CASSLESRAGANVLTF. In DNA form, the CDR3 reads TGCGCCAGCAGCTTGGAGTCGAGGGCTGGGGCCAACGTCCTGACTTTC.

The chain uses TRBV7-9 and TRBJ2-1; D uncertain. The length of the CDR3 is 14 residues. V lost 1 base and J lost 0, with 4 bases in between. Per the germline V gene, CDR1 is SEHNR and CDR2 is FQNEAQ (reference sequence). CDR3 region: CASSLVSSYNEQFF. The CDR3 region has the DNA TGTGCCAGCAGCTTAGTTAGCTCCTACAATGAGCAGTTCTTC.

The chain employs TRBV28 and TRBJ2-3; the match to TRBD1 covers 7 bases. CDR3 length: 13 amino acids. The J segment lost 1 base and the V segment lost 11 bases, leaving 6 bases of the junction unmatched. Germline V gene lookup returns CDR1 MDHEN and CDR2 SYDVKM. CDR3 in DNA: TGTGCCGGTAACCAGGGGGGCACAGATACGCAGTATTTT. As protein: CAGNQGGTDTQYF.

The chain couples TRBV3-1 (or the pseudogene TRBV3-2) to TRBJ2-2, with D maybe TRBD2 (5 bases). This CDR3 contains 16 residues. Trimming shortened V by 5 bases and J by 4 bases, and 17 bases separated the two germline ends. Germline CDR1 reads LGHDT; CDR2 reads YNNKEL (reference sequence). The DNA of the CDR3 is TGTGCCAGCAGCGCGGTAAGGCGGGCCCTCACCGGGGAGCTGTTTTTT. The encoded protein is CASSAVRRALTGELFF.

This chain links TRBV30 with TRBJ2-1; 10 bases map to TRBD2. Per germline, CDR1 GTSNPN and CDR2 SVGIG (reference sequence). With 4 bases clipped from V and 8 bases from J, the junction kept 2 bases outside the gene matches. This CDR3 is built from 12 residues. This CDR3 is CAWTSGSDEQFF. CDR3 DNA: TGTGCCTGGACTAGCGGGAGTGATGAGCAGTTCTTC.

The rearrangement uses TRBV29-1 and TRBJ1-3; D not resolved. V dropped 3 bases and J dropped 5 bases, with 8 bases sitting between them. Germline CDR1 reads SQVTM; CDR2 reads ANQGSEA. This CDR3 has 12 residues. The CDR3: CSVERQRNTIYF. In DNA form, the CDR3 reads TGCAGCGTTGAGCGGCAGCGAAACACCATATATTTT.

The CDR3 region has the DNA TGTGCCAGCAGCTATAGTGGAACAGCAGCCGCTCAGAAGGATGGCTACACCTTC. Residues: CASSYSGTAAAQKDGYTF. V and J are TRBV7-9 and TRBJ1-2, with D unresolved. Trimming left V 4 bases short and J 6 bases short, with 27 bases between. Germline loops: CDR1 SEHNR, CDR2 FQNEAQ (reference sequence). The CDR3 length is 18 residues. The variable domain in full, completed from reference TRBV7-9 and TRBJ1-2, reads DTGVSQNPRHKITKRGQNVTFRCDPISEHNRLYWYRQTLGQGPEFLTYFQNEAQLEKSRLLSDRFSAERPKGSFSTLEIQRTEQGDSAMYLCASSYSGTAAAQKDGYTFGSGTRLTVV.

This chain uses TRBV10-1 with TRBJ1-1; D is possibly TRBD1 (5 bases). Trimming pared 0 bases from V and 11 bases from J, leaving 13 bases between. Germline V CDR1 and CDR2: WNHNN, SYGVQD (reference sequence). The CDR3 is 13 residues long. CDR3 amino acids: CASSESRGMMAFF. CDR3 nucleotide sequence: TGCGCCAGCAGTGAGTCAAGGGGCATGATGGCTTTCTTT.